This TCR beta chain was sequenced in a study of blood T cell repertoires in COVID-19. Assay used: immunoSEQ multiplex PCR; TCRdb lists only in-frame clones, some missing. The sample carries some 140,000 clones, 70% to 80% recorded once. This CDR3 comprises 17 residues. Trimming shortened V by 5 bases and J by 1 base, and 17 bases separated the two germline ends. CDR1 and CDR2 from the germline V gene are SGHVS and FQNEAQ. During active infection, Seattle patients enrolled and were then monitored through disease. The chain recombines TRBV7-8 with TRBJ2-2, with D possibly being TRBD2 (6 bases). The sample consisted of peripheral blood. This clonotype was sampled from a woman in her sixties or seventies with COVID-19, enrolled during active disease. The CDR3 reads CASSLIGTGGNTGELFF. The CDR3 nucleotides read TGTGCCAGCAGCCTTATTGGGACCGGGGGGAACACCGGGGAGCTGTTTTTT.